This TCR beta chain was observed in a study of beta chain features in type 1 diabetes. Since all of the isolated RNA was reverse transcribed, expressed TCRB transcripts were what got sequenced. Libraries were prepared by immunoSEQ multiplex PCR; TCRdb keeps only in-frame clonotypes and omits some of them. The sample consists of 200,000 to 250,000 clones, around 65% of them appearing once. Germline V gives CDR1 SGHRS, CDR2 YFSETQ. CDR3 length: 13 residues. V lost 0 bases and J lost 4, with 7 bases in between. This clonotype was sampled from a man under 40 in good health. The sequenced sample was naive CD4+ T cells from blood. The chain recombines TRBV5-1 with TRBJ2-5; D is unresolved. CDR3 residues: CASSLEASETQYF. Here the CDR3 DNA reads TGCGCCAGCAGCTTGGAGGCCTCAGAGACCCAGTACTTC.